The 7 T cell receptor beta chains listed next were all sequenced from one sample in a study of OX40 agonist ivuxolimab in advanced cancers. Assay: immunoSEQ multiplex PCR; the TCRdb copy retains only in-frame clones and omits some. The repertoire consists of roughly 96,000 clones, with roughly 80% occurring once and the leading ten covering around 5.5%. Sequences were derived from CD4+ or CD8+ T cells sorted from blood, sampled in a trial of the OX40 agonist ivuxolimab. The receptors derive from an adult with an advanced solid tumor such as melanoma, head and neck, liver or kidney cancer.

V is TRBV5-1 and J is TRBJ2-2, with a tentative D call TRBD1 (5 bases). Trimming shortened V by 2 bases and J by 0 bases, and 11 bases separated the two germline ends. Germline V gene data show CDR1 as SGHRS and CDR2 as YFSETQ. The CDR3 totals 16 residues. CDR3 in DNA: TGCGCCAGCAGCTTTCTAGGGGCATCGAACACCGGGGAGCTGTTTTTT. The encoded protein is CASSFLGASNTGELFF.

The V gene is TRBV11-1, the J gene TRBJ2-1; 8 nucleotides align to TRBD2. CDR3 length equals 15 residues. V lost 2 bases and J lost 4; bases outside the gene matches: 4. CDR1 and CDR2 from the germline V gene are SGHAT and FQDESV (reference sequence). The CDR3 spells CASSLRSSGYNEQFF. The DNA of the CDR3 is TGTGCCAGCAGCTTAAGGTCTAGCGGGTACAATGAGCAGTTCTTC.

The chain is built from TRBV5-1 and TRBJ2-1; 9 bases fit TRBD2. This CDR3 has 15 amino acids. Germline V gene data show CDR1 as SGHRS and CDR2 as YFSETQ. V was pared by 4 bases and J by 6 bases, with 8 bases of the junction left unmatched. The CDR3 coding sequence is TGCGCCAGCAGCCGCGGAGGGACTAGCTCCAATGAGCAGTTCTTC. Protein sequence: CASSRGGTSSNEQFF.

In its sample, this clone was seen a few times. J is TRBJ2-7 and V is TRBV18, with 7 bases lining up with TRBD1. The CDR3 length is 14 residues. Germline assignment: CDR1 KGHSH and CDR2 LQKENI. J lost 2 bases, V lost 3 bases, and 4 bases had no gene match. DNA for the CDR3: TGTGCCAGCTCACCGGCAGGGGGAGCCTACGAGCAGTACTTC. Its translation: CASSPAGGAYEQYF.

The table lists this clone with a few counts. The V gene is TRBV10-3, the J gene TRBJ2-5, with 10 bases identical to TRBD1. The CDR3 spans 16 residues. The V gene end was trimmed by 0 bases and the J gene end by 2 bases; junction bases not matched to a gene: 3. CDR1 is ENHRY, CDR2 SYGVKD, per germline. The CDR3 DNA sequence: TGTGCCATCAGTGAGTCGAGGACAGGGGGACAAGAGACCCAGTACTTC. This codes for CAISESRTGGQETQYF.

V gene TRBV27 combines with J gene TRBJ2-7, with D possibly being TRBD1 (6 bases). V dropped 1 base and J dropped 0 bases, with 10 bases sitting between them. The CDR3 loop spans 15 amino acids. Germline V gives CDR1 MNHEY, CDR2 SMNVEV (reference sequence). The CDR3 region is CASSLWGPSSYEQYF. CDR3 DNA: TGTGCCAGCAGTTTATGGGGGCCCAGCTCCTACGAGCAGTACTTC.

In its sample, this clone was seen once. The V gene is TRBV2, the J gene TRBJ2-3; perhaps TRBD1 as D (5 bases). CDR1 is SNHLY, CDR2 FYNNEI, per germline. The CDR3 spans 14 residues. The ends were cut back, 5 bases at V and 2 bases at J, with 11 bases in the middle. The CDR3 region has the DNA TGTGCCAGCAGTCTGGACACGTCCACAGATACGCAGTATTTT. Protein: CASSLDTSTDTQYF.